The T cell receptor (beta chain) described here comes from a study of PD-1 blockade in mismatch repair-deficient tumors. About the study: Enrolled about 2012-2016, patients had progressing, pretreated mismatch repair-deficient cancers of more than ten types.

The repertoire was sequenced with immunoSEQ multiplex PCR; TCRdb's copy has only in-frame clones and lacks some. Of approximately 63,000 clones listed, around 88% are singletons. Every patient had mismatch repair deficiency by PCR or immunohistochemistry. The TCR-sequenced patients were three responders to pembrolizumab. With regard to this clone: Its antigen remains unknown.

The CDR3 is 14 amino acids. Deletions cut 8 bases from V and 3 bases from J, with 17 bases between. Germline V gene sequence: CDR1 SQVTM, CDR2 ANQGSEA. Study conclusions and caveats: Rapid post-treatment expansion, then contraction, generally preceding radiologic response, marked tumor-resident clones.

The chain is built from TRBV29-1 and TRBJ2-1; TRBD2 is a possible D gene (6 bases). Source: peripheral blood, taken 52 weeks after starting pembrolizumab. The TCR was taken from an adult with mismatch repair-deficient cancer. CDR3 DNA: TGCAGCTCTCTGCCCGGGGGATTCTACAATGAGCAGTTCTTC. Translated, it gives CSSLPGGFYNEQFF.